A selection of T cell receptor beta chains follows, all from one sample in a study of T cell responses to AZD1222 COVID-19 vaccine. Produced via immunoSEQ multiplex PCR; TCRdb's table is partial and in-frame only. The sample yields tens of thousands of clones, approximately 86% seen once. This sample comprised peripheral blood, obtained on day 0 of AZD1222 vaccination. The receptors originated from an adult in good health. The CDR3 runs from the conserved cysteine through the conserved F or W.

>TRBJ2-1|TRBV15
CATSRGRLAGGPSYNEQFF
>TRBJ2-7|TRBV5-1
CASSLGREGHTFSYEQYF
>TRBJ2-5|TRBV3-1/TRBV3-2
CASSQVDSWGETQYF
>TRBJ1-1|TRBV29-1
CSATLGGTEAFF
>TRBJ1-3|TRBV7-9
CASSLNRLSGNTIYF
>TRBJ2-1|TRBV7-6
CASSPGTGGYNEQFF
>TRBJ2-7|TRBV19
CATTPGQGSSYEQYF
>TRBJ1-5|TRBV28
CASSLQGTGDYQPQHF
>TRBJ1-5|TRBV6-5
CASRGSSQHF
>TRBJ1-1|TRBV10-3
CAISETSNTEAFF
>TRBJ2-1|TRBV10-3
CAISEGVAGDYNEQFF
>TRBJ2-7|TRBV7-9
CASSSGTETFYEQYF
>TRBJ2-7|TRBV13
CASRKRTTYEQYF
>TRBJ1-1|TRBV4-1
CASSQVWAGRTEAFF
>TRBJ1-4|TRBV6-5
CASVRDKSNEKLFF
>TRBJ1-1|TRBV6-5
CASIRWENTEAFF
>TRBJ2-7|TRBV5-1
CATKEAGGPHYEQYF
>TRBJ1-5|TRBV5-1
CASSPDGAYNQPQHF
>TRBJ2-7|TRBV29-1
CSVQPRTGGGRNEQYF
>TRBJ1-6|TRBV4-1
CASSRGQNSPLHF
>TRBJ1-2|TRBV4-1
CASSQDFGQGIYGYTF
>TRBJ2-1|TRBV29-1
CSVEEQGLAANEQFF
>TRBJ2-3|TRBV7-2
CASSLAGGGADTQYF
>TRBJ2-3|TRBV2
CASSALAGGTDTQYF
>TRBJ2-1|TRBV10-3
CAISETWDSLYYNEQFF
>TRBJ2-1|TRBV9
CASSVGGGGANYNEQFF
>TRBJ2-3|TRBV28
CASSSGTRHTDTQYF
>TRBJ1-2|TRBV2
CASIQGQDYGYTF
>TRBJ1-1|TRBV20-1
CSASGGGTEAFF
>TRBJ2-3|TRBV6-4
CASSSGVSSTDTQYF
>TRBJ2-7|TRBV12-3/TRBV12-4
CASSGTYTYEQYF
>TRBJ1-2|TRBV15
CATSRDRSLNYGYTF
>TRBJ1-1|TRBV7-2
CASSLDSNTEAFF
>TRBJ1-5|TRBV28
CASSSQSGGSADQPQHF
>TRBJ1-6|TRBV28
CASITGISNSPLHF
>TRBJ1-5|TRBV7-2
CASSLGQYSNQPQHF
>TRBJ2-7|TRBV5-6
CASSRGTREILSYEQYF
>TRBJ1-1|TRBV9
CASSVALNTEAFF
>TRBJ2-2|TRBV7-2
CASSSGQVDTGELFF
>TRBJ1-2|TRBV7-8
CASSLERTGRGYGYTF
>TRBJ1-4|TRBV6-5
CASSYFGPTEGKLFF
>TRBJ2-7|TRBV29-1
CSVAGTGVSYEQYF
>TRBJ1-6|TRBV4-3
CASSQELQFRPGWSPLHF
>TRBJ1-1|TRBV7-5
CARSFGTREENTEAFF
>TRBJ2-5|TRBV4-2
CASSQVRQETQYF
>TRBJ2-3|TRBV29-1
CSVEGLRGQNTDTQYF
>TRBJ1-1|TRBV18
CASSTNAGETEAFF
>TRBJ1-5|TRBV12-3/TRBV12-4
CASSDTGTQHF
>TRBJ2-1|TRBV27
CASSSGTSGYYNEQFF
>TRBJ2-7|TRBV2
CASKVPRDKNSYEQYF
>TRBJ2-1|TRBV3-1/TRBV3-2
CASSQGSGRAGFF
>TRBJ2-7|TRBV7-8
CASSRDRGATYEQYF
>TRBJ1-1|TRBV20-1
CSASWGMNTEAFF
>TRBJ1-2|TRBV6-1
CASSERQVYGYTF
>TRBJ2-2|TRBV7-8
CASRVGTHTGELFF
>TRBJ2-5|TRBV6-1
CASSEWSGGYQETQYF
>TRBJ1-6|TRBV25-1
CASSDRIGQLNSPLHF
>TRBJ2-1|TRBV3-1/TRBV3-2
CASSQGRVDNEQFF